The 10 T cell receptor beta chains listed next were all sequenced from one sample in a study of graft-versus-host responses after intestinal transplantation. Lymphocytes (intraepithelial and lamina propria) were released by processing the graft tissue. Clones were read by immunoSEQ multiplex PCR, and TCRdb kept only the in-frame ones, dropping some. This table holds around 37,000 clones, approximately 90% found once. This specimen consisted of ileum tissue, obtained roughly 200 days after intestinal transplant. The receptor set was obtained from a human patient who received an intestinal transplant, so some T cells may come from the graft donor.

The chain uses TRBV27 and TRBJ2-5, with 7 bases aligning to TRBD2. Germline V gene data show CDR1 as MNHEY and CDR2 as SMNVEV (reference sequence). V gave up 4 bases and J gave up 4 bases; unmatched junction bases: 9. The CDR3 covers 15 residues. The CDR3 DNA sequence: TGTGCCAGCAGTTGGGAGGGACTAAAGGGAGAGACCCAGTACTTC. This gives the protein CASSWEGLKGETQYF.

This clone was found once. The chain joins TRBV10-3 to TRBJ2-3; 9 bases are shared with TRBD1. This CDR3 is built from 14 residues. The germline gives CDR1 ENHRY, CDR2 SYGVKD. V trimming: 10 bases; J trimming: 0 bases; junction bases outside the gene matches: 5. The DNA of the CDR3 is TGTGCCACGAGGGGACAGGGAAGCACAGATACGCAGTATTTT. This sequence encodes CATRGQGSTDTQYF.

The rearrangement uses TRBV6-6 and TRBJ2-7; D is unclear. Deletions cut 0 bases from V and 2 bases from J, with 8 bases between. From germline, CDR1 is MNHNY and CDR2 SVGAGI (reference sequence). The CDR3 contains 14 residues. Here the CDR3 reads CASSYSNGAYEQYF. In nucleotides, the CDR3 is TGTGCCAGCAGTTACTCGAACGGTGCCTACGAGCAGTACTTC.

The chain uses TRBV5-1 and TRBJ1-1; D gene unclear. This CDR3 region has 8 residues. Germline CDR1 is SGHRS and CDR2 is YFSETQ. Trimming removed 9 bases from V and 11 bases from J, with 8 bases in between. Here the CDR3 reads CATPWAFF. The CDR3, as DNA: TGCGCCACCCCGTGGGCTTTCTTT.

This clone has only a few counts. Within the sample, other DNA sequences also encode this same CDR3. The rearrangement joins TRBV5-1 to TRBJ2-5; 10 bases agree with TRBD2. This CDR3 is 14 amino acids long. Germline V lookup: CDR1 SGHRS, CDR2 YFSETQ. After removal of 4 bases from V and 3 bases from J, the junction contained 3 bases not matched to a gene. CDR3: CASSPGLAEETQYF. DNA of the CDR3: TGCGCCAGCAGCCCTGGACTAGCGGAAGAGACCCAGTACTTC.

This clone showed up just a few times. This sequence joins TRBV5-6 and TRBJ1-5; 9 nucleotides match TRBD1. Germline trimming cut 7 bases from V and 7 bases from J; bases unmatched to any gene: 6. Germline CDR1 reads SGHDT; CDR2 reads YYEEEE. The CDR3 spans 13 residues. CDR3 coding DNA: TGTGCCAGCGGAAACAGGGGGCAACAGCCCCAGCATTTT. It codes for CASGNRGQQPQHF.

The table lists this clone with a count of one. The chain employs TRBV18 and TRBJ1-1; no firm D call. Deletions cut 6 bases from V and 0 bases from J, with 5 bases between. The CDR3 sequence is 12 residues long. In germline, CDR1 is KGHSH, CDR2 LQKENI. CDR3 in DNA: TGTGCCAGCTCCCAGCTGAACACTGAAGCTTTCTTT. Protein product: CASSQLNTEAFF.

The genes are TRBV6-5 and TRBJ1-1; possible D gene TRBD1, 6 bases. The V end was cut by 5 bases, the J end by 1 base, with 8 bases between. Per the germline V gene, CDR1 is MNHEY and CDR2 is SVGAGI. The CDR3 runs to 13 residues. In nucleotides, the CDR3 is TGTGCCAGCAGTGAGGGACAGAACACTGAAGCTTTCTTT. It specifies CASSEGQNTEAFF.

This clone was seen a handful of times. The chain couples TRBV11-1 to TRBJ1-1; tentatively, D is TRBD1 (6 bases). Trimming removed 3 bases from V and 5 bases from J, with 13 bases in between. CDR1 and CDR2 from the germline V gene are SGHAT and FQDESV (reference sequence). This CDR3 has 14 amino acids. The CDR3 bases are TGTGCCAGCAGCTTTGGCAGGGGAAGTACTGAAGCTTTCTTT. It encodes CASSFGRGSTEAFF.

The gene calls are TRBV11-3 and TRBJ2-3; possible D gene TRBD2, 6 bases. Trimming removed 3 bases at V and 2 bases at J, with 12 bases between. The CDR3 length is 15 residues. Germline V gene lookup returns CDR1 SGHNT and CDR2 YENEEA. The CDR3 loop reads CASSFGGANTDTQYF. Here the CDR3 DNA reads TGTGCCAGCAGCTTCGGGGGAGCGAACACAGATACGCAGTATTTT.